This T cell receptor beta chain was sequenced in a study of T-cell reconstitution after alpha-beta-depleted transplantation in children. Unique molecular identifiers were incorporated during preparation of the TCRbeta library. TCRdb reanalysed the PCR reads using MiXCR and keeps one entry per CDR3 protein. The sample records about 27,000 distinct CDR3 sequences, over 15% being singletons. The CDR3 spans 14 residues. V gave up 3 bases and J gave up 5 bases, with 14 bases separating them. Findings and limits, study-wide: Approximately two months post-transplant, alpha-beta T cells reportedly originated from several hundred expanded graft clones. Surviving recipient T cells and thymic progenitors produced the high day-60 TCRbeta diversity seen in some patients.

Details on this clonotype: Its specificity is unknown.

The specimen was PBMCs, mostly from graft donor cells, collected 60 days after TCRalphabeta/CD19-depleted stem cell transplant. The chain uses TRBV12-3 or TRBV12-4 and TRBJ2-7, with D hard to call. The clonotype originates from a male patient aged 2-15 years who had a stem cell transplant for acute lymphoblastic leukemia, so the T cells may come from the graft donor. The CDR3 sequence: CASSFGRIKNEQYF. CDR3 nucleotides: TGTGCCAGCAGTTTCGGCCGCATTAAGAACGAGCAGTACTTC.